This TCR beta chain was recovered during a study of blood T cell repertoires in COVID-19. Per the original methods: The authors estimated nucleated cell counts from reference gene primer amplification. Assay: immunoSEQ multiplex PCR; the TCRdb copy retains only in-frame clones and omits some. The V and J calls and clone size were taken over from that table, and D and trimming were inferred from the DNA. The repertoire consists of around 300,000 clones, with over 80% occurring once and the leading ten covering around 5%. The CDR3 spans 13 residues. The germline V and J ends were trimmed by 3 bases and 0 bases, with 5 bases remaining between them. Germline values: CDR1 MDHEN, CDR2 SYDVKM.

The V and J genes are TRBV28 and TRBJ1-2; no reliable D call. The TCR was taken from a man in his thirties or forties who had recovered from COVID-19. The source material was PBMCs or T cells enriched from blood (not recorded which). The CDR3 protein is CASSLSANYGYTF. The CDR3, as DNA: TGTGCCAGCAGTTTGTCAGCTAACTATGGCTACACCTTC.